The 6 T cell receptor beta chains presented below share a single source sample, sequenced in a study of T cell responses to AZD1222 COVID-19 vaccine. The method was immunoSEQ multiplex PCR; TCRdb's version includes in-frame clones alone and lacks a portion of them. Of about 150,000 clones listed, 90% to 95% are singletons. The sample in question was peripheral blood, obtained 28 days after the second AZD1222 dose. These receptors all stem from an adult who received the AZD1222 COVID-19 vaccine.

The chain carries TRBV5-6 and TRBJ1-5; 7 nucleotides match TRBD1. Germline V gene lookup returns CDR1 SGHDT and CDR2 YYEEEE. With 1 base clipped from V and 0 bases from J, the junction kept 10 bases outside the gene matches. There are 18 residues in the CDR3. The CDR3 loop is CASSLFGTAFYSNQPQHF. CDR3 DNA: TGTGCCAGCAGCTTGTTCGGGACAGCATTCTATAGCAATCAGCCCCAGCATTTT.

This clone has a single count. This rearrangement joins TRBV28 to TRBJ1-5; the match to TRBD1 covers 9 bases. V was pared by 6 bases and J by 1 base, with 4 bases of the junction left unmatched. Germline assignment: CDR1 MDHEN and CDR2 SYDVKM. The CDR3 runs to 15 residues. The CDR3: CASRQQGASNQPQHF. CDR3 nucleotide sequence: TGTGCCAGCAGACAACAGGGGGCGAGCAATCAGCCCCAGCATTTT.

The chain links TRBV6-4 to TRBJ1-3; D is unresolved. Trimming left V 0 bases short and J 1 base short, with 10 bases between. Germline-derived CDR1 and CDR2 are MRHNA and SNTAGT. This CDR3 has 16 residues. The CDR3 region has the DNA TGTGCCAGCAGTGACTCGAGTAGGAGATCTGGAAACACCATATATTTT. It codes for CASSDSSRRSGNTIYF.

The chain couples TRBV19 to TRBJ1-6; no clear D gene. This CDR3 region has 16 residues. The V end lost 6 bases, the J end lost 1 base, and 13 bases lay between the germline ends. Germline CDR1 reads LNHDA; CDR2 reads SQIVND (reference sequence). CDR3 region: CASRTTHRSYNSPLHF. CDR3 in DNA: TGTGCCAGTAGAACCACACATCGGTCCTATAATTCACCCCTCCACTTT.

This clone occurred a few times. The rearrangement uses TRBV6-1 and TRBJ1-5; D uncertain. Trimming cost V 2 bases and J 7 bases, with 9 bases left between them. The CDR3 covers 13 residues. CDR1 and CDR2 from the germline V gene are MNHNS and SASEGT. CDR3 region: CASSERYGQPQHF. CDR3 nucleotide sequence: TGTGCCAGCAGTGAACGTTATGGGCAGCCCCAGCATTTT.

This sequence joins TRBV6-5 and TRBJ1-1; D might be TRBD1 (5 bases). Germline V lookup: CDR1 MNHEY, CDR2 SVGAGI. The V end lost 10 bases, the J end lost 0 bases, and 12 bases lay between the germline ends. This CDR3 region has 13 residues. The CDR3 reads CAIKTEMNTEAFF. The CDR3 DNA reads TGTGCCATCAAGACAGAAATGAACACTGAAGCTTTCTTT.